Given below is one T cell receptor beta chain in context. This sample stems from a study of T cell changes during pregnancy in multiple sclerosis. This table comes from immunoSEQ multiplex PCR, and its TCRdb copy is limited to in-frame clones, with some not included. Here the sample spans tens of thousands of clones, over 85% being singletons. V was clipped by 0 bases and J by 6 bases; unmatched bases: 11. This CDR3 region has 17 residues. Germline CDR1 is LNHNV and CDR2 is YYDKDF (reference sequence). This sequence joins TRBV15 and TRBJ2-3; 8 bases fit TRBD1. Sequences were derived from peripheral blood, sampled after pregnancy. The receptor was isolated from a female donor in good health, enrolled as a control in a pregnancy study. This chain's CDR3 is CATSRDRQGASMDTQYF. In DNA form, the CDR3 reads TGTGCCACCAGCAGAGATCGCCAGGGGGCGTCTATGGATACGCAGTATTTT.